This TCR beta chain was obtained from a study of T cell repertoires in cytomegalovirus infection. Background on the study: Selected CMV epitopes included recently identified HLA-C-restricted ones as well as well-studied HLA-B-restricted ones.

Germline V CDR1 and CDR2: MNHEY, SVGEGT. Trimming stripped 0 bases from V and 9 bases from J, with 3 bases between. The CDR3 extends over 11 amino acids. Regarding the study as a whole: Ex vivo responses were dominated by HLA-C-restricted CMV-specific TCR beta clonotypes.

A single record per CDR3 protein comes from TCRdb applying MiXCR to the reads. The sample lists some 920,000 distinct CDR3 sequences; 30% to 40% were seen once. This clonotype was seen many times. Its antigen is as yet unknown. The origin of this receptor is a human donor in good health (CMV status not recorded). Some clones in this sample may be carry-over from other donors' samples. V is TRBV6-2 or TRBV6-3 and J is TRBJ2-1; D call uncertain. The specimen comprised cultured CD8+ T cells from PBMCs, sampled from culture after CMV antigen stimulation. The CDR3 DNA reads TGTGCCAGCAGTTACTCGGGTGAGCAGTTCTTC. The encoded protein is CASSYSGEQFF.